The rows below give T cell receptor beta chains drawn from one sample of a study of vaccination and CD4 T cells after COVID-19. Each CDR3 protein is one row after TCRdb ran MiXCR on the PCR reads. This repertoire shows some 21,000 distinct CDR3 sequences, 60% found once; its top ten account for 10% to 15%. Antigens for these TCRs are unknown. The specimen was CD4+ T cells from blood, cultured in vitro, collected after SARS-CoV-2 vaccination. The source is a human donor who received a COVID-19 vaccine. The conserved cysteine and the conserved F or W are not part of the CDR3 here. Size values are once, few and many counts, or a class for expanded clones, and some rows have none.

CDR3,J,size,V
ASSQGQLGVYGYT,TRBJ1-2,-,TRBV7-2
ASSLTGGPGQETQY,TRBJ2-5,-,TRBV2
ASSIQDTYNSPLH,TRBJ1-6,-,TRBV19
ASSLDGQQRPT,TRBJ1-2,-,TRBV11-2
SASRGITGELF,TRBJ2-2,few,TRBV20-1
ASSLTRDSQETQY,TRBJ2-5,-,TRBV7-6
ASSADLKGNGYT,TRBJ1-2,-,TRBV6-1
ASLGGGTDTQY,TRBJ2-3,-,TRBV2
ASRRLAGETGELF,TRBJ2-2,-,TRBV7-9
TSRTLNTGLESYGYT,TRBJ1-2,-,TRBV5-1
ATRTSYEQY,TRBJ2-7,once,TRBV6-1
ASSLAGQGFGNTIY,TRBJ1-3,-,TRBV5-1
ASSFMTGGQETQY,TRBJ2-5,-,TRBV2
SATSSGLGNQPQH,TRBJ1-5,-,TRBV20-1
SARGNGETEAF,TRBJ1-1,-,TRBV20-1
ASSLDRLEYNEQF,TRBJ2-1,-,TRBV11-3
ASSELGGRGPQH,TRBJ1-5,-,TRBV25-1
SVQYPAQETQY,TRBJ2-5,-,TRBV29-1
ASSSNLDEQY,TRBJ2-7,-,TRBV5-1
ASSFTADTEAF,TRBJ1-1,-,TRBV7-9
SARDWSRGNLQTQY,TRBJ2-5,-,TRBV20-1
SARDVTATDTQY,TRBJ2-3,-,TRBV20-1
AIGGLSTERG,TRBJ2-7,-,TRBV10-3
ATSDPGRETQY,TRBJ2-5,few,TRBV24-1
ASSLGRTGELF,TRBJ2-2,few,TRBV7-3
ASSRREGQETQY,TRBJ2-5,-,TRBV5-1
ASSPGVSTEAF,TRBJ1-1,-,TRBV7-2
ASRPLGGDQPQH,TRBJ1-5,-,TRBV6-1
ASSRQGPGAYEQY,TRBJ2-7,once,TRBV14
ASRGGEKLF,TRBJ1-4,-,TRBV19
ASTLPIPGPRDTIY,TRBJ1-3,once,TRBV19
SASRPGAFQETQY,TRBJ2-5,-,TRBV20-1
ASSYHREQY,TRBJ2-7,-,TRBV6-5
AKQNTGTRRGYT,TRBJ1-2,few,TRBV7-2
AWSQPPEGQGVDTQY,TRBJ2-3,once,TRBV30
SARDSGSSYEQY,TRBJ2-7,-,TRBV20-1
ASSESRSGELF,TRBJ2-2,-,TRBV2
ASSGLNTGELF,TRBJ2-2,few,TRBV27
ASSITGYTEAF,TRBJ1-1,-,TRBV2
ASSLSGALTDTQY,TRBJ2-3,-,TRBV11-2
ASRPSRTTGWFAEAF,TRBJ1-1,-,TRBV11-3
SARGQGVGDTQY,TRBJ2-3,-,TRBV20-1
SAIGGGGQETQY,TRBJ2-5,-,TRBV20-1
AWSVQTSSTDTQY,TRBJ2-3,few,TRBV30
ASSRGRSSYNEQF,TRBJ2-1,medium-sized,TRBV11-3
ATSEAGGPWTQY,TRBJ2-3,-,TRBV24-1
ASSPTGVGGYGYT,TRBJ1-2,once,TRBV5-4
ASSPRLDEAF,TRBJ1-1,-,TRBV7-8